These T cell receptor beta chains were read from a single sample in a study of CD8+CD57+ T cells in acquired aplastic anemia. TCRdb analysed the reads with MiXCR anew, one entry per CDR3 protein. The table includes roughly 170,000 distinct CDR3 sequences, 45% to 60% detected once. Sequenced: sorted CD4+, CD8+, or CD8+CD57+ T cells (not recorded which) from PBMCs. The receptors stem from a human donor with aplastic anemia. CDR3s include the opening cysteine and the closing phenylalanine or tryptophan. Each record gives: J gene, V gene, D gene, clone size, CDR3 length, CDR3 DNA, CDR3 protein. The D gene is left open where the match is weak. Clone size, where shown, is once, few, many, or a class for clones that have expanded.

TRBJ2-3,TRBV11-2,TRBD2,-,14,TGTGCCAGCAGCTTAGAGGGGGGGGCAGATACGCAGTATTTT,CASSLEGGADTQYF
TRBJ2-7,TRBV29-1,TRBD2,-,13,TGCAGCGTGTCCGGGACTATCCTTTACGAGCAGTACTTC,CSVSGTILYEQYF
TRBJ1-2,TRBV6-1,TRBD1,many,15,TGTGCCAGCAGTATTTCCGGGGGACAGAACTATGGCTACACCTTC,CASSISGGQNYGYTF
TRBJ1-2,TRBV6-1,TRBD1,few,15,TGTGCCAGCAGCCGAGGACAGGGGGGAAGCTATGGCTACACCTTC,CASSRGQGGSYGYTF
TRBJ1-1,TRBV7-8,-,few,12,TGTGCCAGCAGCCACGAGTACACTGAAGCTTTCTTT,CASSHEYTEAFF
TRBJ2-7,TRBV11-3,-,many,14,TGTGCCAGCAGCTTAGGGCAGGGAGTCTACGAGCAGTACTTC,CASSLGQGVYEQYF
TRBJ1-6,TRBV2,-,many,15,TGTGCCAGCAGTGACAGGACCTCCTATAATTCACCCCTCCACTTT,CASSDRTSYNSPLHF
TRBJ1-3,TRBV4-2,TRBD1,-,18,TGTGCCAGCAGCCAAGTAGGCGTACAGGGGATTGCTGGAAACACCATATATTTT,CASSQVGVQGIAGNTIYF
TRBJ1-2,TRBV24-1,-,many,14,TGTGCCACCAGTGACAATTCGGAGACCTATGGCTACACCTTC,CATSDNSETYGYTF
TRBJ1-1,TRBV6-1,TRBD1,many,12,TGTGCCACCCTACAGGGGACGTTAGAAGCTTTCTTT,CATLQGTLEAFF
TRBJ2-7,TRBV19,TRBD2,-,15,TGTGCCAGTAGGGGACTAGCGGGAGGCTCCTACGAGCAGTACTTC,CASRGLAGGSYEQYF